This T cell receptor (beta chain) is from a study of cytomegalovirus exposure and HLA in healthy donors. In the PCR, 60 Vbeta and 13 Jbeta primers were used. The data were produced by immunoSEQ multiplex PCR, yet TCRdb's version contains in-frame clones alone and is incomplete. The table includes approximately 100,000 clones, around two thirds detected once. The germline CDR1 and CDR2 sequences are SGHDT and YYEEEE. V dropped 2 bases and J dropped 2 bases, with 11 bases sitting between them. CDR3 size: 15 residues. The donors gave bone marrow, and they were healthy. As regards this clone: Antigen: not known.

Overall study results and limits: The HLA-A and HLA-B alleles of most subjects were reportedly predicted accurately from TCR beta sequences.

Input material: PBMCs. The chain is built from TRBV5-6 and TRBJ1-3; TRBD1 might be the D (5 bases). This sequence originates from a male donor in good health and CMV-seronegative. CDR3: CASSFPTATGNTIYF. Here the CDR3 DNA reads TGTGCCAGCAGCTTTCCGACAGCCACTGGAAACACCATATATTTT.